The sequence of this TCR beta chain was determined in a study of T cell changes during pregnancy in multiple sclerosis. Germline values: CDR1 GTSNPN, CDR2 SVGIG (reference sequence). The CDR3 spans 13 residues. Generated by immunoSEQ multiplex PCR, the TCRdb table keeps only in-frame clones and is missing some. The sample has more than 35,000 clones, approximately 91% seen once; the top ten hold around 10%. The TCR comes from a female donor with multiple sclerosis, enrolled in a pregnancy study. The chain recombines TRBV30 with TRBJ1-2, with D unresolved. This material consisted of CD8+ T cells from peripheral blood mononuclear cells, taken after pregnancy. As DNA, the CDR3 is TGTGGCGGGTCCTCACTCAGCAACTATGGCTACACCTTC. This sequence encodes CGGSSLSNYGYTF.